These T cell receptor beta chains were read from a single sample in a study of blood T cell repertoires in COVID-19. Data came from immunoSEQ multiplex PCR; TCRdb stores just in-frame clones and leaves some out. The sample gives some 460,000 clones, approximately 86% of which show up once; around 0.64% is in the top ten. The sample taken for sequencing was PBMCs or T cells enriched from blood (not recorded which). These receptors all stem from a woman younger than 30 who had recovered from COVID-19. The CDR3 runs from the conserved cysteine through the conserved F or W. A D gene is named only where the DNA matches it firmly. Clone sizes are given selectively: once, few, many, or a class where the clone is expanded.

j_gene | v_gene | d_gene | abundance | CDR3aa | CDR3nt
TRBJ2-3 | TRBV2 | TRBD2 | few | CASRGLAGPEGTQYF | TGTGCCTCGCGCGGACTAGCGGGGCCCGAGGGTACGCAGTATTTT
TRBJ2-7 | TRBV2 | . | . | CASSEPGEYEQYF | TGTGCCAGCAGTGAACCGGGGGAATACGAGCAGTACTTC
TRBJ2-5 | TRBV7-2 | . | . | CASSRVVMETQYF | TGTGCCAGCAGCCGAGTCGTGATGGAGACCCAGTACTTC
TRBJ1-5 | TRBV4-1 | . | . | CASSQKQGHQPQHF | TGCGCCAGCAGCCAAAAGCAGGGGCATCAGCCCCAGCATTTT
TRBJ1-2 | TRBV3-1/TRBV3-2 | . | . | CASSLSSGISYGYTF | TGTGCCAGCAGCCTTTCATCGGGGATCAGCTATGGCTACACCTTC
TRBJ2-2 | TRBV3-1/TRBV3-2 | . | . | CASSQLRTGELFF | TGTGCCAGCAGCCAACTACGAACCGGGGAGCTGTTTTTT
TRBJ1-4 | TRBV2 | . | . | CASSPATNEKLFF | TGTGCCAGCAGTCCAGCAACTAATGAAAAACTGTTTTTT
TRBJ2-5 | TRBV4-1 | TRBD2 | . | CASSRQSGGQETQYF | TGCGCCAGCAGCCGCCAGAGCGGGGGACAAGAGACCCAGTACTTC
TRBJ1-1 | TRBV24-1 | . | . | CATSGSMGAEAFF | TGTGCCACCAGTGGCTCCATGGGCGCTGAAGCTTTCTTT
TRBJ1-4 | TRBV3-1/TRBV3-2 | TRBD1 | . | CASSQARTGELGKLFF | TGTGCCAGCAGCCAAGCTAGGACAGGGGAGCTAGGAAAACTGTTTTTT
TRBJ1-1 | TRBV30 | . | . | CAWSWGVDTEAFF | TGTGCCTGGAGTTGGGGGGTGGATACTGAAGCTTTCTTT
TRBJ2-6 | TRBV2 | . | . | CASSARTGTDVSGANVLTF | TGTGCCAGCAGTGCGAGAACCGGGACTGACGTCTCTGGGGCCAACGTCCTGACTTTC
TRBJ2-1 | TRBV5-1 | TRBD1 | . | CASRQGTGVHEQFF | TGCGCCAGCAGACAAGGGACAGGGGTACATGAGCAGTTCTTC
TRBJ1-2 | TRBV9 | . | . | CASSVDPGQGFYGYTF | TGTGCCAGCAGCGTAGATCCGGGGCAGGGGTTTTATGGCTACACCTTC
TRBJ2-1 | TRBV2 | TRBD2 | . | CASSRTSGAAYNEQFF | TGTGCCAGCAGCCGGACTAGCGGGGCAGCCTACAATGAGCAGTTCTTC
TRBJ2-7 | TRBV2 | TRBD2 | . | CARGTPGRGGEQYF | TGTGCCAGGGGTACCCCTGGGAGGGGAGGCGAGCAGTACTTC
TRBJ2-5 | TRBV7-8 | . | . | CASSPRGMAQETQYF | TGTGCCAGCAGCCCTCGAGGGATGGCCCAAGAGACCCAGTACTTC
TRBJ2-1 | TRBV9 | TRBD2 | . | CASSPGTSGGPKGSEQFF | TGTGCCAGCAGCCCAGGGACTAGCGGGGGGCCCAAGGGTAGTGAGCAGTTCTTC
TRBJ2-1 | TRBV4-2 | . | . | CASSLLMGGRANEQFF | TGTGCCAGCAGCCTTCTGATGGGGGGGCGGGCCAATGAGCAGTTCTTC
TRBJ1-2 | TRBV28 | . | . | CASSIPTQGSYTF | TGTGCCAGCAGTATTCCAACACAGGGCAGTTACACCTTC
TRBJ2-5 | TRBV3-1/TRBV3-2 | TRBD1 | . | CASSQDGTGRGTQYF | TGTGCCAGCAGCCAAGATGGGACAGGGAGAGGCACCCAGTACTTC
TRBJ2-7 | TRBV28 | . | . | CASSLRFGQRANSYEQYF | TGTGCCAGCAGTTTAAGATTCGGGCAGAGGGCGAACTCCTACGAGCAGTACTTC
TRBJ2-7 | TRBV19 | TRBD1 | . | CASIPSGGTTYEQYF | TGTGCCAGTATCCCTTCAGGGGGCACTACCTACGAGCAGTACTTC
TRBJ1-1 | TRBV5-1 | . | . | CASSTGGGSTEAFF | TGCGCCAGCAGCACGGGAGGCGGGTCCACTGAAGCTTTCTTT
TRBJ1-1 | TRBV7-8 | . | . | CASSLAAGLNTEAFF | TGTGCCAGCAGCTTAGCGGCAGGGCTGAACACTGAAGCTTTCTTT
TRBJ1-5 | TRBV7-2 | . | . | CASSPGARAGEPQHF | TGTGCCAGCAGCCCAGGGGCACGGGCCGGGGAGCCCCAGCATTTT
TRBJ2-3 | TRBV7-2 | . | once | CASSLRGGSTDTQYF | TGTGCCAGCAGCTTGAGGGGGGGTAGCACAGATACGCAGTATTTT
TRBJ2-2 | TRBV2 | TRBD1 | once | CASSENRGTGELFF | TGTGCCAGCAGTGAAAACAGGGGAACCGGGGAGCTGTTTTTT
TRBJ1-2 | TRBV5-6 | . | . | CASSLRMAGNYGYTF | TGTGCCAGCAGCTTGAGAATGGCAGGGAACTATGGCTACACCTTC
TRBJ1-5 | TRBV19 | . | . | CASMGGRYQPQHF | TGTGCCAGTATGGGGGGACGGTATCAGCCCCAGCATTTT
TRBJ2-6 | TRBV7-9 | . | . | CASFPRGSGANVLTF | TGTGCCAGCTTTCCAAGGGGGTCTGGGGCCAACGTCCTGACTTTC
TRBJ2-5 | TRBV5-1 | TRBD2 | few | CASSLGTTKETQYF | TGCGCCAGCAGCCTCGGGACTACGAAAGAGACCCAGTACTTC
TRBJ1-1 | TRBV7-9 | . | . | CASSSPRNTEAFF | TGTGCCAGCAGCTCCCCTAGGAACACTGAAGCTTTCTTT
TRBJ1-2 | TRBV5-1 | . | . | CASSLGLSATNYGYTF | TGCGCCAGCAGCTTGGGACTTTCCGCGACTAACTATGGCTACACCTTC
TRBJ1-2 | TRBV30 | TRBD1 | . | CAWSPGQAYGYTF | TGTGCCTGGAGTCCGGGACAGGCCTATGGCTACACCTTC
TRBJ2-7 | TRBV5-5 | . | . | CASSRQDEQYF | TGTGCCAGCTCACGGCAGGACGAGCAGTACTTC
TRBJ1-6 | TRBV5-4 | TRBD1 | . | CASTLRQGGSPLHF | TGTGCCAGCACCCTCCGACAGGGCGGTTCACCCCTCCACTTT
TRBJ1-5 | TRBV28 | TRBD1 | once | CASSFRQGGPQPQHF | TGTGCCAGCAGTTTTAGACAGGGAGGCCCCCAGCCCCAGCATTTT
TRBJ2-3 | TRBV19 | TRBD1 | . | CASSTQTGYGDTQYF | TGTGCCAGTAGTACCCAGACAGGGTATGGAGATACGCAGTATTTT
TRBJ2-7 | TRBV7-2 | TRBD1 | once | CASSSRQGSYEQYF | TGTGCCAGCAGCTCTAGACAGGGTTCCTACGAGCAGTACTTC
TRBJ2-3 | TRBV7-8 | . | . | CASSLGLSTDTQYF | TGTGCCAGCAGCTTGGGACTTAGCACAGATACGCAGTATTTT
TRBJ2-3 | TRBV5-1 | TRBD2 | . | CASSLGGLERQYF | TGCGCCAGCAGCTTGGGTGGACTAGAGAGGCAGTATTTT